This is a list of T cell receptor beta chains from one sample in a study of radiotherapy plus CTLA-4 blockade in lung cancer. The repertoire was sequenced with immunoSEQ multiplex PCR; TCRdb's copy has only in-frame clones and lacks some. The sample holds 65,000 to 85,000 clones, 74% seen once. The sample was peripheral blood, taken from a patient treated with radiotherapy plus ipilimumab. All receptors derive from a human donor with non-small cell lung cancer whose response to radiotherapy plus ipilimumab could not be evaluated. Each CDR3 is given with its conserved first and last residue. The D gene is left open where the match is weak. The size field is filled for only some rows; it gives once, few, many or a size class.

.,TRBV27,TRBJ2-7,.,TGTGCCAGCAGTTTCCGTGGAATGCGGGAGCAGTACTTC,CASSFRGMREQYF
.,TRBV6-1,TRBJ2-5,once,TGTGCCAGCAAAATTGATAGGACAGTCCGGGAGACCCAGTACTTC,CASKIDRTVRETQYF
.,TRBV2,TRBJ2-5,.,TGTGCCAGCAGTGGTGGACCGGGACATAATAGAGAGACCCAGTACTTC,CASSGGPGHNRETQYF
TRBD2,TRBV7-9,TRBJ2-5,.,TGTGCCAGCAGCGCCTCCGTAACTAGCGGGGCCCTACAAGAGACCCAGTACTTC,CASSASVTSGALQETQYF
.,TRBV6-6,TRBJ1-1,.,TGTGCCAGCACCCCGACCCGGACAGTGGACACTGAAGCTTTCTTT,CASTPTRTVDTEAFF
.,TRBV27,TRBJ1-1,.,TGTGCCAGCAGCCACTTCCGGGACACTGAAGCTTTCTTT,CASSHFRDTEAFF
TRBD2,TRBV19,TRBJ2-7,.,TGTGCCAGTAGTATGGGGTCCAGCGGGGTCTACGAGCAGTACTTC,CASSMGSSGVYEQYF
.,TRBV28,TRBJ2-1,.,TGTGCCAGCACCCACCCCGCGGGACAGACCTACAATGAGCAGTTCTTC,CASTHPAGQTYNEQFF
TRBD2,TRBV4-1,TRBJ2-1,.,TGCGCCAGCAGCCAAGCCGTAGCGGGGGGGCTCTATGAGCAGTTCTTC,CASSQAVAGGLYEQFF
TRBD1,TRBV16,TRBJ2-4,.,TGTGCCAGCAGCCAATTGACAGGGGCACTAGCCAAAAACATTCAGTACTTC,CASSQLTGALAKNIQYF
.,TRBV5-4,TRBJ2-7,.,TGTGCCAGCAGCAGCGAAGTGGGCTACGAGCAGTACTTC,CASSSEVGYEQYF
.,TRBV2,TRBJ1-5,.,TGTGCCAGCAGTGAAGACTTCAATCAGCCCCAGCATTTT,CASSEDFNQPQHF
.,TRBV4-1,TRBJ1-3,.,TGCGCCAGCAGCCAGGCCGACAGGTCACAGGACACCATATATTTT,CASSQADRSQDTIYF
.,TRBV6-6,TRBJ2-5,many,TGTGCCAGCATCCCCTCGCTACAGGGACCTTCAGAGACCCAGTACTTC,CASIPSLQGPSETQYF
.,TRBV7-2,TRBJ1-1,.,TGTGCCAGCAGCGGGCTGCGGAACACTGAAGCTTTCTTT,CASSGLRNTEAFF
.,TRBV15,TRBJ2-7,.,TGTGCCACCAGCAGGGCTAGCCTGAGCTCCTACGAGCAGTACTTC,CATSRASLSSYEQYF
.,TRBV7-2,TRBJ1-6,.,TGTGCCAGCAGCCCCCTCCGGAGGGTAAATAATTCACCCCTCCACTTT,CASSPLRRVNNSPLHF
TRBD1,TRBV6-5,TRBJ1-2,.,TGTGCCAGCAGCCCAAGACAGGGGCGGTATGGCTACACCTTC,CASSPRQGRYGYTF
.,TRBV7-9,TRBJ2-1,.,TGTGCCAGCAGCTTAGTCCCCTTGTCTAGCTCCTACAATGAGCAGTTCTTC,CASSLVPLSSSYNEQFF
.,TRBV30,TRBJ1-2,.,TGTGCCTGGCAATTAACAGGGTTTAACTATGGCTACACCTTC,CAWQLTGFNYGYTF
TRBD2,TRBV18,TRBJ2-5,.,TGTGCCAGCTCGCCAATTTCAGCGGGGGGTGAGACCCAGTACTTC,CASSPISAGGETQYF
TRBD1,TRBV5-1,TRBJ1-1,.,TGCGCCAGCAGCTTGATCCAGGGGGGGAACACTGAAGCTTTCTTT,CASSLIQGGNTEAFF
TRBD2,TRBV5-1,TRBJ2-7,once,TGCGCCAGCAGCCCGGGACTAGCGGGAGCCACCTACGAGCAGTACTTC,CASSPGLAGATYEQYF